This T cell receptor (beta chain) came from a study of identical twins. Study-wide points: Zero-insertion results could be subject to partial confounding by invariant MAIT and iNKT cells.

Via MiXCR, TCRdb re-called the 5' RACE reads, giving one row per CDR3 protein. The data show about 690,000 distinct CDR3 sequences, approximately 6% seen once. Trimming took 5 bases from V and 12 from J; bases not matched to a gene: 6. Germline V gives CDR1 SEHNR, CDR2 FQNEAQ (reference sequence). This CDR3 is 12 amino acids long. This clonotype was detected ten times or more. Its antigen is currently unknown. This clonotype was sampled from a man in his late teens or twenties in good health. Sequenced material: naive T cells sorted from blood. J is TRBJ2-1 and V is TRBV7-9, with TRBD1 matching 8 bases. For the CDR3, the DNA is TGTGCCAGCAGCCCGCAGGGGGCTCGGCAGTTCTTC. It translates to CASSPQGARQFF.